This TCR beta chain was sequenced during a study of OX40 agonist ivuxolimab in advanced cancers. Study context: Patients with hepatocellular carcinoma, melanoma, renal cell or head and neck cancer made up the dose-escalation patients.

This clone was found a few times. The antigen remains undetermined. CDR3 length: 15 residues. V shed 5 bases, J shed 8 bases, and the junction held 6 bases outside the gene matches. Germline loops: CDR1 SGHVS, CDR2 FNYEAQ. Patients were ruled out by autoimmune disease history or systemic immunosuppression. Study outcomes and limitations: Some patients without response likewise showed low normalized clonal expansion.

Repertoires were generated with immunoSEQ multiplex PCR, while TCRdb's copy carries only in-frame clones and drops some. The table includes more than 13,000 clones, approximately 80% detected once. The receptor comes from an adult with an advanced solid tumor such as melanoma, head and neck, liver or kidney cancer. The genes are TRBV7-6 and TRBJ1-6; TRBD1 aligns across 10 bases. The sequenced sample was CD4+ or CD8+ T cells sorted from blood, obtained in a trial of the OX40 agonist ivuxolimab. CDR3 coding DNA: TGTGCCAGCAGCCCCCGTGGGACAGGGGATTCACCCCTCCACTTT. As protein: CASSPRGTGDSPLHF.